A selection of T cell receptor beta chains follows, all from one sample in a study of cytomegalovirus exposure and HLA in healthy donors. Data came from immunoSEQ multiplex PCR; TCRdb stores just in-frame clones and leaves some out. The sample lists about 130,000 clones; about 81% were seen once. Sequencing was done on a sample of PBMCs. The receptors were sampled from a woman in her twenties or thirties in good health and CMV-seronegative. The CDR3 runs from the conserved cysteine through the conserved F or W. D genes are given only for firm matches. The listing skips clone size in some rows; elsewhere it reads once, few, many or a size class.

V	J	length	D	size	CDR3	DNA
TRBV2	TRBJ2-7	13	.	.	CASKDWTAYEQYF	TGTGCCAGCAAGGACTGGACGGCCTACGAGCAGTACTTC
TRBV5-6	TRBJ2-5	15	.	once	CASTYRAGSGETQYF	TGTGCCAGCACCTATAGGGCGGGGAGTGGGGAGACCCAGTACTTC
TRBV5-6	TRBJ1-2	12	TRBD1	.	CASSPGTAGYTF	TGTGCCAGCAGTCCCGGGACAGCGGGCTACACCTTC
TRBV5-1	TRBJ2-3	15	.	.	CASSRIGAITDTQYF	TGCGCCAGCAGCAGAATTGGGGCAATCACAGATACGCAGTATTTT
TRBV9	TRBJ2-7	15	TRBD1	.	CASSDRDSPPYEQYF	TGTGCCAGCAGCGACCGGGACAGTCCTCCCTACGAGCAGTACTTC
TRBV7-3	TRBJ2-3	15	TRBD2	.	CASSLVAGVTDTQYF	TGTGCCAGCAGCTTAGTAGCGGGAGTAACAGATACGCAGTATTTT
TRBV11-2	TRBJ2-2	13	.	few	CASSVNMAGELFF	TGTGCCAGCAGCGTGAACATGGCCGGGGAGCTGTTTTTT
TRBV4-2	TRBJ1-2	16	.	.	CASSQLEGGGNYGYTF	TGTGCCAGCAGCCAACTTGAAGGCGGAGGGAACTATGGCTACACCTTC
TRBV7-3	TRBJ1-1	13	.	few	CASSTQENTEAFF	TGTGCCAGCAGCACCCAGGAGAACACTGAAGCTTTCTTT
TRBV7-3	TRBJ2-6	16	.	.	CASSFTGNSGANVLTF	TGTGCCAGCAGCTTCACAGGGAACTCTGGGGCCAACGTCCTGACTTTC
TRBV13	TRBJ1-1	12	TRBD1	.	CASSDGQGPAFF	TGTGCCAGCAGCGACGGACAGGGACCCGCTTTCTTT
TRBV18	TRBJ1-1	15	TRBD1	few	CASSIDRGMNTEAFF	TGTGCCAGCTCAATTGACAGGGGTATGAACACTGAAGCTTTCTTT
TRBV7-3	TRBJ2-1	15	TRBD2	few	CASSHSLAGPNEQFF	TGTGCCAGCAGCCACTCACTAGCGGGACCCAATGAGCAGTTCTTC
TRBV7-7	TRBJ2-2	15	TRBD1	.	CASSFGTANTGELFF	TGTGCTAGCAGCTTTGGGACAGCGAACACCGGGGAGCTGTTTTTT
TRBV5-4	TRBJ2-3	14	TRBD1	.	CASSFEGAGDTQYF	TGTGCCAGCAGCTTTGAGGGGGCTGGTGATACGCAGTATTTT
TRBV7-9	TRBJ2-3	15	TRBD1	.	CASSSGQGGTDTQYF	TGTGCCAGCAGCTCGGGACAGGGAGGCACAGATACGCAGTATTTT